Listed here are 27 T cell receptor beta chains from one sample, sequenced in a study of blood T cell repertoires in COVID-19. Assay: immunoSEQ multiplex PCR; the TCRdb copy retains only in-frame clones and omits some. This sample has over 20,000 clones, with 82% found just once. Material for sequencing was peripheral blood. The origin of the receptors is a human donor in a cohort sampled during active COVID-19.

This clone has a handful of counts. The chain links TRBV4-3 to TRBJ1-2, with a weak D call TRBD1 (6 bases). Germline loops: CDR1 LGHNA, CDR2 YSLEER. The CDR3 covers 15 residues. Trimming stripped 5 bases from V and 3 bases from J, with 16 bases between. DNA for the CDR3: TGCGCCAGCAGCATACAAACAGGGATGGACTATGGCTACACCTTC. Amino acid sequence: CASSIQTGMDYGYTF.

This chain uses TRBV27 with TRBJ1-2; maybe TRBD1 (5 bases). This CDR3 comprises 15 residues. V was cut by 2 bases and J by 0 bases, with 10 bases left in between. Germline loops: CDR1 MNHEY, CDR2 SMNVEV (reference sequence). The CDR3 DNA sequence: TGTGCCAGCAGTTTACAGGGCGTAACTAACTATGGCTACACCTTC. Translating it yields CASSLQGVTNYGYTF.

The rearrangement joins TRBV18 to TRBJ1-5; 9 nucleotides match TRBD1. The CDR3 covers 17 residues. V lost 3 bases and J lost 2; bases outside the gene matches: 8. CDR1 is KGHSH and CDR2 is LQKENI in the germline V gene. Here the CDR3 reads CASSPQPGQGRNQPQHF. CDR3 coding DNA: TGTGCCAGCTCACCCCAACCGGGACAGGGTCGCAATCAGCCCCAGCATTTT. Full variable domain (rest looked up from reference TRBV18 and TRBJ1-5): NAGVMQNPRHLVRRRGQEARLRCSPMKGHSHVYWYRQLPEEGLKFMVYLQKENIIDESGMPKERFSAEFPKEGPSILRIQQVVRGDSAAYFCASSPQPGQGRNQPQHFGDGTRLSIL.

The V and J genes are TRBV5-1 and TRBJ2-1, with D uncertain. V was cut by 1 base and J by 10 bases, with 6 bases left in between. From germline, CDR1 is SGHRS and CDR2 YFSETQ. CDR3 length: 11 amino acids. CDR3 coding DNA: TGCGCCAGCAGCTTGAACTGGGAGCAGTTCTTC. Translating gives CASSLNWEQFF.

This clone was detected only a few times. The rearrangement links TRBV6-4 to TRBJ1-1; the match to TRBD1 covers 7 bases. Germline V lookup: CDR1 MRHNA, CDR2 SNTAGT. The CDR3 has 14 amino acids. J lost 2 bases, V lost 3 bases, and 3 bases had no gene match. The CDR3 DNA sequence: TGTGCCAGCAGTGATGGGACAGAAAACACTGAAGCTTTCTTT. Encoded protein: CASSDGTENTEAFF.

The rearrangement links TRBV5-5 to TRBJ2-3; the match to TRBD2 covers 14 bases. V dropped 4 bases and J dropped 3; count of bases not matched to a gene: 7. Germline V gene lookup returns CDR1 SGHKS and CDR2 YYEKEE (reference sequence). The length of the CDR3 is 17 residues. Here the CDR3 reads CASSRGLAGGRTDTQYF. The CDR3 region has the DNA TGTGCCAGCAGCCGCGGACTAGCGGGGGGTAGGACAGATACGCAGTATTTT.

This clone was seen just once. The chain couples TRBV16 to TRBJ1-2; TRBD1 might be the D (5 bases). The CDR3 is made up of 14 amino acids. Germline V gene data show CDR1 as KGHSY and CDR2 as FQNENV. Trimming cost V 3 bases and J 4 bases, with 12 bases left between them. CDR3 protein: CASSHATETYGYTF. The CDR3 DNA is TGTGCCAGCAGCCACGCGACAGAGACCTATGGCTACACCTTC.

This chain connects TRBV25-1 to TRBJ1-4, with unresolved D. CDR3 length equals 14 residues. Per the germline V gene, CDR1 is MGHDK and CDR2 is SYGVNS. V was pared by 0 bases and J by 5 bases, with 7 bases between. CDR3 in amino acids: CASSEYQLNEKLFF. The CDR3 DNA reads TGTGCCAGCAGTGAATATCAATTGAATGAAAAACTGTTTTTT. The full variable domain, its missing parts supplied by reference TRBV25-1 and TRBJ1-4, is EADIYQTPRYLVIGTGKKITLECSQTMGHDKMYWYQQDPGMELHLIHYSYGVNSTEKGDLSSESTVSRIRTEHFPLTLESARPSHTSQYLCASSEYQLNEKLFFGSGTQLSVL.

V and J are TRBV5-5 and TRBJ2-7; D unresolved. This CDR3 is 12 amino acids long. The germline CDR1 and CDR2 sequences are SGHKS and YYEKEE (reference sequence). V was trimmed by 2 bases and J by 3 bases, leaving 6 bases between them. The CDR3 nucleotides are TGTGCCAGCAGCTTCCAGAACTACGAGCAGTACTTC. Protein: CASSFQNYEQYF.

The chain carries TRBV6-4 and TRBJ2-1, with 7 bases identical to TRBD2. The CDR3 loop spans 15 amino acids. V lost 3 bases and J lost 2; bases outside the gene matches: 4. In germline, CDR1 is MRHNA, CDR2 SNTAGT. For the CDR3, the DNA is TGTGCCAGCAGTGAAGGCGGGAGCCCCTACAATGAGCAGTTCTTC. It specifies CASSEGGSPYNEQFF.

The rearrangement joins TRBV19 to TRBJ2-7; possible D gene TRBD1, 6 bases. Trimming cost V 2 bases and J 4 bases, with 12 bases left between them. The CDR3 contains 14 residues. Germline assignment: CDR1 LNHDA and CDR2 SQIVND (reference sequence). The CDR3 reads CASSIRQGLYEQYF. The CDR3 DNA is TGTGCCAGTAGTATACGTCAGGGGTTATACGAGCAGTACTTC.

The rearrangement joins TRBV30 to TRBJ1-1; D gene unclear. V lost 4 bases and J lost 1, with 10 bases in between. The CDR3 is made up of 13 amino acids. Germline values: CDR1 GTSNPN, CDR2 SVGIG (reference sequence). Here the CDR3 DNA reads TGTGCCTGGAATTCGGGGTGGAACACTGAAGCTTTCTTT. This codes for CAWNSGWNTEAFF.

This chain connects TRBV10-3 to TRBJ2-5, with TRBD2 identical over 9 bases. The trim removed 10 bases at V and 3 bases at J, leaving 6 bases unmatched. The CDR3 is 13 amino acids. Germline values: CDR1 ENHRY, CDR2 SYGVKD. This CDR3 is CANSGSVEETQYF. As DNA, the CDR3 is TGTGCCAATAGCGGGAGCGTTGAAGAGACCCAGTACTTC.

The rearrangement links TRBV6-5 to TRBJ1-5; 10 bases map to TRBD1. Germline V gene lookup returns CDR1 MNHEY and CDR2 SVGAGI. The length of the CDR3 is 14 residues. The V and J ends lost 6 bases and 7 bases, in that order; junction bases with no gene match: 6. The CDR3 DNA sequence: TGTGCCAGCAGGCGGACAGGGGGTAACCAGCCCCAGCATTTT. This codes for CASRRTGGNQPQHF.

V is TRBV4-1 and J is TRBJ2-7, with TRBD1 identical over 11 bases. Trimming at V came to 4 bases and at J to 5 bases, leaving 10 bases not matched to a gene. Germline V gene lookup returns CDR1 MGHRA and CDR2 YSYEKL. The CDR3 runs 16 residues. As DNA, the CDR3 is TGCGCCAGCAGCCGCCTGGGACAGGGGGGGGTAAACGAGCAGTACTTC. This translates into CASSRLGQGGVNEQYF.

This sequence joins TRBV19 and TRBJ1-5; a possible D gene is TRBD1 (5 bases). The CDR3 runs 16 residues. Deletions cut 4 bases from V and 0 bases from J, with 13 bases between. Germline assignment: CDR1 LNHDA and CDR2 SQIVND (reference sequence). CDR3 loop: CASSTQTAYSNQPQHF. Here the CDR3 DNA reads TGTGCCAGTAGTACCCAGACAGCTTATAGCAATCAGCCCCAGCATTTT.

V usage is TRBV7-8 and J usage is TRBJ1-2; D is unresolved. Germline CDR1 SGHVS, CDR2 FQNEAQ. The length of the CDR3 is 14 residues. Between the trimmed V and J ends, which lost 1 base and 2 bases, there was a span of 8 bases. The CDR3 loop reads CASSLGTRNYGYTF. Written as DNA, the CDR3 is TGTGCCAGCAGCTTAGGAACGCGAAACTATGGCTACACCTTC.

This sequence joins TRBV19 and TRBJ2-7, with 8 nucleotides matching TRBD2. The germline gives CDR1 LNHDA, CDR2 SQIVND (reference sequence). V trimming: 0 bases; J trimming: 2 bases; junction bases outside the gene matches: 3. The CDR3 totals 15 residues. The CDR3 region has the DNA TGTGCCAGTAGTATAGACCCGGGACTAGCCTACGAGCAGTACTTC. Translating it yields CASSIDPGLAYEQYF.

The gene calls are TRBV10-3 and TRBJ2-5; 10 bases match TRBD1. Germline V lookup: CDR1 ENHRY, CDR2 SYGVKD. The J segment lost 4 bases and the V segment lost 3 bases, leaving 8 bases of the junction unmatched. The CDR3 is 16 residues long. This chain's CDR3 is CAISDSDRGHRETQYF. As DNA, the CDR3 is TGTGCCATCAGTGACTCCGACAGGGGGCACCGAGAGACCCAGTACTTC.

This clone was seen more than once but under ten times. V usage is TRBV29-1 and J usage is TRBJ2-3; perhaps TRBD1 as D (6 bases). Trimming cost V 5 bases and J 6 bases, with 12 bases left between them. There are 12 residues in the CDR3. Germline CDR1 and CDR2: SQVTM and ANQGSEA. This CDR3 is CSVLGAGDTQYF. CDR3 sequence (DNA): TGCAGCGTTCTGGGGGCTGGTGATACGCAGTATTTT.

The genes are TRBV9 and TRBJ1-1; unclear D gene. This CDR3 contains 16 residues. V was pared by 0 bases and J by 1 base, with 13 bases between. Germline CDR1 and CDR2: SGDLS and YYNGEE. CDR3 protein: CASSVAGRERNTEAFF. CDR3 nucleotides: TGTGCCAGCAGCGTAGCGGGTAGGGAGAGGAACACTGAAGCTTTCTTT.

V is TRBV7-2 and J is TRBJ1-5; tentatively, D is TRBD1 (6 bases). The CDR3 consists of 16 residues. Germline V CDR1 and CDR2: SGHTA, FQGNSA. V was trimmed by 5 bases and J by 4 bases, leaving 18 bases between them. The CDR3 reads CASSLGGHNINQPQHF. DNA for the CDR3: TGTGCCAGCAGCCTAGGGGGACATAACATAAATCAGCCCCAGCATTTT.

In nucleotides, the CDR3 is TGTGCCACCCGCTCAGGGAAGGAAAGCTCTGGAAACACCATATATTTT. Translated: CATRSGKESSGNTIYF. V usage is TRBV19 and J usage is TRBJ1-3; tentative D call: TRBD1 (5 bases). V lost 10 bases to trimming and J lost 0 bases, with 19 bases between them. The CDR3 consists of 16 residues. Germline V gene lookup returns CDR1 LNHDA and CDR2 SQIVND (reference sequence).

The rearrangement uses TRBV2 and TRBJ2-7; 7 bases are a match to TRBD1. The CDR3 sequence is 14 residues long. V was clipped by 8 bases and J by 4 bases; unmatched bases: 11. CDR1 is SNHLY, CDR2 FYNNEI, per germline. CDR3: CASLGTAEGYEQYF. As DNA, the CDR3 is TGTGCCAGCTTAGGGACAGCGGAAGGATACGAGCAGTACTTC.

V is TRBV18 and J is TRBJ2-7; 7 nucleotides align to TRBD1. After removal of 5 bases from V and 5 bases from J, the junction contained 9 bases not matched to a gene. CDR3 length: 14 residues. Germline lookup yields CDR1 KGHSH and CDR2 LQKENI. This CDR3 is CASSITTGSHEQYF. CDR3 DNA sequence: TGTGCCAGCTCAATTACGACAGGGTCCCACGAGCAGTACTTC.

This sequence joins TRBV5-1 and TRBJ2-1; D may be TRBD2 (5 bases). The CDR3 spans 15 residues. V shed 4 bases and J shed 5 bases, with 16 bases lying between them. CDR1 is SGHRS, CDR2 YFSETQ, per germline. DNA of the CDR3: TGCGCCAGCAGCCCCCTAGTTAGCGAGGACAATGAGCAGTTCTTC. Its translation: CASSPLVSEDNEQFF.

This clone has more than one count but fewer than ten. The chain combines TRBV14 with TRBJ2-2; D is unresolved. CDR3 length: 14 residues. The V gene lost 1 base and the J gene lost 1 base, with 4 bases spanning the gap. The germline gives CDR1 SGHDN, CDR2 FVKESK. CDR3 sequence: CASSQVVNTGELFF. The CDR3 nucleotides read TGTGCCAGCAGCCAAGTAGTGAACACCGGGGAGCTGTTTTTT.